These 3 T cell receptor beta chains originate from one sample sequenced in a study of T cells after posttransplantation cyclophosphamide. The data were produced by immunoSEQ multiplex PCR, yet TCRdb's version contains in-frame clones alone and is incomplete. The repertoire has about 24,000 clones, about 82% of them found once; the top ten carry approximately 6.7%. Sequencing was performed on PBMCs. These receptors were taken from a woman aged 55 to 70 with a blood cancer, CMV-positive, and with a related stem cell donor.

The CDR3 DNA follows: TGTGCCAGCAGCTTACGGACAGAAGCTAACTATGGCTACACCTTC. Its translation: CASSLRTEANYGYTF. The chain uses TRBV7-2 and TRBJ1-2, with D tentatively TRBD1 (6 bases). Germline-derived CDR1 and CDR2 are SGHTA and FQGNSA. This CDR3 has 15 amino acids. V lost 2 bases and J 0 bases, leaving 10 bases between the germline ends.

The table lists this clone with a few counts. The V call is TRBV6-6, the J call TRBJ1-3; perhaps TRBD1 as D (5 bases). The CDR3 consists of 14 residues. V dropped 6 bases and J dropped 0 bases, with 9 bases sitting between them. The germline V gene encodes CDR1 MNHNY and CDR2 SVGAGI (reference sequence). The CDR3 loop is CASRDIYSGNTIYF. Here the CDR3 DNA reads TGTGCCAGCAGGGACATTTACTCTGGAAACACCATATATTTT.

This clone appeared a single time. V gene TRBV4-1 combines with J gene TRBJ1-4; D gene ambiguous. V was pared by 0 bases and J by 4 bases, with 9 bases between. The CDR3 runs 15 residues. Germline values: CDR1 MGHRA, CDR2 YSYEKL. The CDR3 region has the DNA TGCGCCAGCAGCCAAGAGCTCAGACATAATGAAAAACTGTTTTTT. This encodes CASSQELRHNEKLFF.